This T cell receptor (beta chain) was recovered during a study of cytomegalovirus exposure and HLA in healthy donors. PCR amplification relied on 60 Vbeta primers (plus 13 Jbeta primers). The protocol was immunoSEQ multiplex PCR, while the TCRdb copy is restricted to in-frame clones and leaves out a portion. The sample has 100,000 to 150,000 clones, roughly 82% seen once. Germline V gene data show CDR1 as SGHNT and CDR2 as YENEEA. The CDR3 contains 16 residues. V gave up 0 bases and J gave up 8 bases, with 19 bases separating them. Note on this clone: Its antigen is unidentified.

Overall study findings and caveats: Some TCR beta chains (approximately 180 of them) were listed as cytomegalovirus-associated. The sole available immune exposure information was CMV serostatus.

V usage is TRBV11-3 and J usage is TRBJ1-2; no definite D call. Specimen: PBMCs. This TCR was recovered from a male donor in good health and CMV-seropositive. CDR3 DNA: TGTGCCAGCAGCTTAGATCGCCGCAGGCCGAGTGGGGGCTACACCTTC. Translated: CASSLDRRRPSGGYTF.